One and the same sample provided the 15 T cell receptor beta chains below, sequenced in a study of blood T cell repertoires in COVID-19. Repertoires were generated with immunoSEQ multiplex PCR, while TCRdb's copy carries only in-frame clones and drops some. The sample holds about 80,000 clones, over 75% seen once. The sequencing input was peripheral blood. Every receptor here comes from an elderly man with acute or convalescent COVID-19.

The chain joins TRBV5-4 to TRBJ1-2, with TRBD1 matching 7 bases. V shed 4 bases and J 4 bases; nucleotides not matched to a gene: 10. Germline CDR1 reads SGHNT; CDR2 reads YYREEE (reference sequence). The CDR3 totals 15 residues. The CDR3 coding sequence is TGTGCCAGCAGCGATATCCAGGGGGGAGCCTATGGCTACACCTTC. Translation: CASSDIQGGAYGYTF.

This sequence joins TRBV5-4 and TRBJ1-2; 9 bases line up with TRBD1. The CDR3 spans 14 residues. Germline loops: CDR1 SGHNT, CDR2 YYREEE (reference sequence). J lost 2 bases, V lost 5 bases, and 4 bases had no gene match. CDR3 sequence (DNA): TGTGCCAGCAGTCGGGGACAGGGCAACTATGGCTACACCTTC. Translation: CASSRGQGNYGYTF.

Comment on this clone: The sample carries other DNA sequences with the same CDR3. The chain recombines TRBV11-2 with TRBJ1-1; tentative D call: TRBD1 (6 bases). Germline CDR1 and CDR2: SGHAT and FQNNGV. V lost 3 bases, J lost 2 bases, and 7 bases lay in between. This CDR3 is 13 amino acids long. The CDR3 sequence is CASSLTGNTEAFF. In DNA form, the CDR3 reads TGTGCCAGCAGCTTGACAGGAAACACTGAAGCTTTCTTT.

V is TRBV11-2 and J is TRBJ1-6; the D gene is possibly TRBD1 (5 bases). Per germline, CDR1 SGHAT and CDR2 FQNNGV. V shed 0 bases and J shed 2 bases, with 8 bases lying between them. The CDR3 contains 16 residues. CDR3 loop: CASSLDRDTYNSPLHF. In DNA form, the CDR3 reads TGTGCCAGCAGCTTAGACAGGGATACCTATAATTCACCCCTCCACTTT.

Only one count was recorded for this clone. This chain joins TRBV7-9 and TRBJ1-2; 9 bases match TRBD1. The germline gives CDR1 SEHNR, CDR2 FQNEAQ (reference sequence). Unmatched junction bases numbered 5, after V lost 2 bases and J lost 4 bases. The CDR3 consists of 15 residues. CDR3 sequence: CASSLTGGAGYGYTF. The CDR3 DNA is TGTGCCAGCAGCTTAACAGGGGGCGCGGGCTATGGCTACACCTTC.

This CDR3 reads CASSPSRQFPSYEQYF. CDR3 nucleotides: TGTGCCAGCAGCCCATCAAGACAGTTCCCGTCCTACGAGCAGTACTTC. V is TRBV2 and J is TRBJ2-7, with D tentatively TRBD1 (5 bases). The CDR3 is 16 residues long. V dropped 6 bases and J dropped 1 base, with 19 bases sitting between them. In germline, CDR1 is SNHLY, CDR2 FYNNEI.

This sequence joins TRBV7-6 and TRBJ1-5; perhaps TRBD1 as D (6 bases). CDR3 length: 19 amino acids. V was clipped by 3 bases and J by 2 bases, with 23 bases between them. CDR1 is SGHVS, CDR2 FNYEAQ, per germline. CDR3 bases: TGTGCCAGCAGCTTCTCAGGGGATATTGATAGGATCGGCAATCAGCCCCAGCATTTT. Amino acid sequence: CASSFSGDIDRIGNQPQHF.

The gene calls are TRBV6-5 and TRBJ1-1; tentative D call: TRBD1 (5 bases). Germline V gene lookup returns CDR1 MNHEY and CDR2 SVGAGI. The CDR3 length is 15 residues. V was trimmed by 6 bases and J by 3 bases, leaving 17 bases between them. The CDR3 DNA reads TGTGCCAGCAGACTGGGGGGAATTCGGGACACTGAAGCTTTCTTT. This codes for CASRLGGIRDTEAFF.

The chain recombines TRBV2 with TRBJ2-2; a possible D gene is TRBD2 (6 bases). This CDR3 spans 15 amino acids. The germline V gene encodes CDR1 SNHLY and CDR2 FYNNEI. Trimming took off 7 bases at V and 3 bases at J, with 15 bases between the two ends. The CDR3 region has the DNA TGTGCCAGCAAGGTTGGTAGCGGCTACACCGGGGAGCTGTTTTTT. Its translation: CASKVGSGYTGELFF.

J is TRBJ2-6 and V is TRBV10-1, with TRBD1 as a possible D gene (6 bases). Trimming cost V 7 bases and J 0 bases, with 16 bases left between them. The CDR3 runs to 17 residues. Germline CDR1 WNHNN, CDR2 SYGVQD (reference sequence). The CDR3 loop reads CASILRQASSGANVLTF. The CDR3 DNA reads TGCGCCAGCATACTCAGACAGGCCAGCTCTGGGGCCAACGTCCTGACTTTC.

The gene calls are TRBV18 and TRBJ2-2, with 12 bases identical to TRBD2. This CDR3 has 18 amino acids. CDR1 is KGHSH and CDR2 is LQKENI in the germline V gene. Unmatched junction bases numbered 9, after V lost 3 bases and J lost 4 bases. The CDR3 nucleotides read TGTGCCAGCTCACCGCAGGGACTAGCGGGTTCTTCCACCGGGGAGCTGTTTTTT. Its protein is CASSPQGLAGSSTGELFF.

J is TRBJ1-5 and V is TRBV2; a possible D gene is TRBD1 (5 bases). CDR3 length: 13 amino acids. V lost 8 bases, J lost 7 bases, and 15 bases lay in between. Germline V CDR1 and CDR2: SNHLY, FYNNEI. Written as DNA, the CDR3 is TGTGCCAGCCATACAGGTCAGGGCCAGCCCCAGCATTTT. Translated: CASHTGQGQPQHF.

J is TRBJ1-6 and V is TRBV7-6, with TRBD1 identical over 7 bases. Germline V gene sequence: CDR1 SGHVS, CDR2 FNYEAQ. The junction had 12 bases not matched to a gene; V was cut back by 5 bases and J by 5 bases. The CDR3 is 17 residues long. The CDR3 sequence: CASSAHRGRVDNSPLHF. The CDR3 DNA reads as TGTGCCAGCAGCGCTCACAGGGGTCGGGTAGATAATTCACCCCTCCACTTT.

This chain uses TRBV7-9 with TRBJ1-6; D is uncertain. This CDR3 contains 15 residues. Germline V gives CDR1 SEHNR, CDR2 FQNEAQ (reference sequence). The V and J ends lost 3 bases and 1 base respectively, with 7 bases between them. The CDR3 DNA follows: TGTGCCAGCAGCTTCAGGTTATCCTATAATTCACCCCTCCACTTT. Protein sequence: CASSFRLSYNSPLHF.

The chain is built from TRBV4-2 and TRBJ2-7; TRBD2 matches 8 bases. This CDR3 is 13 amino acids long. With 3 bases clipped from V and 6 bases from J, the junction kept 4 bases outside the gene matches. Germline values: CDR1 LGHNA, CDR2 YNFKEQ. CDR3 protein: CASSQGTSPEQYF. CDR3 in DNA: TGTGCCAGCAGCCAGGGGACTAGTCCCGAGCAGTACTTC.